This T cell receptor beta chain was sequenced in a study of early T cells in non-severe SARS-CoV-2 infection. The wider study: Unpaired chains resulted from sequencing bulk RNA of unsorted whole blood. General study points: A preference for anti-spike CD8 responses marked VDJdb matching, which missed private and CD4 specificities.

The CDR3 extends over 18 amino acids. CDR1 is MNHEY, CDR2 SVGAGI, per germline. After removal of 0 bases from V and 5 bases from J, the junction contained 6 bases not matched to a gene. Attached unique molecular identifiers marked individual cDNA molecules. TCRdb independently ran MiXCR on the 5' RACE reads; one entry per CDR3 protein. The data show under 30,000 distinct CDR3 sequences, about 4.5% seen once. This clonotype came up many times. Its antigen remains unknown. This chain uses TRBV6-5 with TRBJ2-1; 14 positions match TRBD2. Source material: whole blood. The clonotype originates from an adult who was a healthcare worker with PCR-confirmed SARS-CoV-2 infection or an uninfected control (not recorded which). Here the CDR3 reads CASSYSGLAGEVNNEQFF. CDR3 DNA sequence: TGTGCCAGCAGTTACTCGGGACTAGCGGGAGAAGTAAACAATGAGCAGTTCTTC.